This TCR beta chain was recovered during a study of neurological immune-mediated disorders. Findings and caveats of the study: One related-CDR3 cluster, identified by phylogenetic grouping, held the repertoires of 18 of 34 multiple sclerosis patients and was a possible signature.

CDR1 LNHNV and CDR2 YYDKDF come from the germline V gene (reference sequence). The CDR3 loop spans 15 amino acids. Using its own MiXCR run on the 5' RACE reads, TCRdb lists one record per CDR3 protein. The table records about 53,000 distinct CDR3 sequences, approximately 3.5% of them present only once. As for this clonotype: The antigen remains unidentified. A much larger clone lies one base from this, so it may be a read error.

The chain uses TRBV15 and TRBJ2-6; possibly TRBD1 for D (5 bases). The sequenced sample consisted of PBMCs. The sequence derives from a woman aged 25 to 39 with multiple sclerosis. The CDR3 region has the DNA TGTGCCACCAGCAGAGATTACTCTGGGGCCAAAGTCCTGACTTTC. Translating gives CATSRDYSGAKVLTF.